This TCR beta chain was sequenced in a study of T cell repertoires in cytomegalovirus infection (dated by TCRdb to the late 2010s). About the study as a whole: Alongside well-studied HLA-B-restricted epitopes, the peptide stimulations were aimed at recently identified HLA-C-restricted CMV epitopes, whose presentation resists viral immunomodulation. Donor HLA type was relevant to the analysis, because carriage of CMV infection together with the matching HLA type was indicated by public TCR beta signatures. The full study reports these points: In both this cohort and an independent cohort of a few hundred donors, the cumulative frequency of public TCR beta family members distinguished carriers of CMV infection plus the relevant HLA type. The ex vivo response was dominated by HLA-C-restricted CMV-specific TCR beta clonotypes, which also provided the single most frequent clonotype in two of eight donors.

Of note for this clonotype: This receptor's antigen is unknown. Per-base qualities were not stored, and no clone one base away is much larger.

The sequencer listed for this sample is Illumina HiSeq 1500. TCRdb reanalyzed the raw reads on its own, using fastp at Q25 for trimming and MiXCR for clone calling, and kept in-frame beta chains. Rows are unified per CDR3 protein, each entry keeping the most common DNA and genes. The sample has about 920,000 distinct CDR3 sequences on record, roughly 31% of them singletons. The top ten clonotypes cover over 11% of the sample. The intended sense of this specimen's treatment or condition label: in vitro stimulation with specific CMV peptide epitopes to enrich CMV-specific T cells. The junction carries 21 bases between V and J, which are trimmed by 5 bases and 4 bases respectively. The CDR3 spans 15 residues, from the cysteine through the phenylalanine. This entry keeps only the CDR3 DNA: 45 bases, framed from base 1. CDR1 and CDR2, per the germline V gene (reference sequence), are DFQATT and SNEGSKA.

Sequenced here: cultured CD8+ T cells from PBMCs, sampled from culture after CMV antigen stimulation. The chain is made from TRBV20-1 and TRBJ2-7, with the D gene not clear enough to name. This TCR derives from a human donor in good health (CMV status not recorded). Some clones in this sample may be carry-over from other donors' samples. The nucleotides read TGCAGTGCTCCTTTAAGGACGGATCCTCCTTACGAGCAGTACTTC. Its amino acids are CSAPLRTDPPYEQYF.